This T cell receptor beta chain emerged from a study of a mutant IDH1 vaccine in newly diagnosed glioma. Whole-study context: Earlier therapy was either radiotherapy, temozolomide, or both, and most got both.

Specified time point: week 5, during vaccination. Every vaccine dose comprised 300 ug of mutant IDH1 20-mer peptide plus topical imiquimod. Generated by immunoSEQ multiplex PCR, the TCRdb table keeps only in-frame clones and is missing some. The top ten clones hold approximately 3.1% of a sample with 45,000 to 65,000 clones, 82% of them seen once. In regard to this clone: What it recognizes is unknown.

V dropped 3 bases and J dropped 8 bases, with 17 bases sitting between them. CDR1 is MGHRA, CDR2 YSYEKL, per germline. This CDR3 has 15 residues. This TCR derives from a woman in her late teens or twenties with glioma. Some clones in this sample may be carry-over from other donors' samples. This specimen was PBMCs, taken from a glioma patient whose treatment included an IDH1 peptide vaccine. The chain joins TRBV4-1 to TRBJ2-1; D tentatively fits TRBD1 or TRBD2 (6 bases each). The CDR3 loop reads CASSQNGGKIDEQFF. CDR3 nucleotides: TGCGCCAGCAGCCAGAACGGGGGCAAAATCGATGAGCAGTTCTTC.